This T cell receptor (beta chain) was sequenced during a study of blood T cell repertoires in COVID-19. Study processing details: Amplified reference gene primers provided the basis for estimating nucleated cell counts. Profiling relied on immunoSEQ multiplex PCR, and the TCRdb table lists in-frame clones only, not all of them. V, J and clone size are those of that table, while D and trimming were read from the DNA. The sample carries 250,000 to 300,000 clones, about 90% recorded once. Seattle patient enrollment occurred during active infection, with longitudinal follow-up thereafter. Trimming stripped 1 base from V and 3 bases from J, with 10 bases between. CDR1 and CDR2 from the germline V gene are SEHNR and FQNEAQ (reference sequence). The CDR3 is 15 residues long.

The chain joins TRBV7-9 to TRBJ1-5; D call uncertain. The origin of this receptor is an older woman with COVID-19, enrolled during active disease. Input material: peripheral blood. This chain's CDR3 is CASSLGAMDNQPQHF. The DNA of the CDR3 is TGTGCCAGCAGCTTAGGGGCCATGGACAATCAGCCCCAGCATTTT.